These T cell receptor beta chains were read from a single sample in a study of human T cells and chemical hapten exposure. One entry per CDR3 protein, called by TCRdb with MiXCR from the RACE reads. The sample has around 350,000 distinct CDR3 sequences, about 5% seen once. The input for sequencing was whole blood, taken in connection with sensitization to the hapten diphenylcyclopropenone (DPC). The receptor set was obtained from a woman under 30 with alopecia areata. Some clones in this sample may be carry-over from other donors' samples. CDR3s include the opening cysteine and the closing phenylalanine or tryptophan. D genes are given only for firm matches. Size values are once, few and many counts, or a class for expanded clones, and some rows have none.

D,J,V,size,CDR3,DNA
TRBD1,TRBJ2-3,TRBV9,NA,CASSAGTGSFTDTQYF,TGTGCCAGCAGCGCCGGGACAGGGTCTTTCACAGATACGCAGTATTTT
TRBD1,TRBJ2-1,TRBV20-1,few,CSARDTYGAGGAYNEQFF,TGCAGTGCTCGAGACACATATGGGGCAGGGGGTGCCTACAATGAGCAGTTCTTC
NA,TRBJ2-4,TRBV4-1,few,CASSQERTKYF,TGCGCCAGCAGCCAAGAGCGGACTAAGTACTTC
TRBD1,TRBJ1-2,TRBV29-1,few,CSGDEQGAGGYTF,TGCAGCGGGGATGAACAGGGGGCGGGTGGCTACACCTTC
NA,TRBJ1-5,TRBV7-3,NA,CASSPNSDQPQHF,TGTGCCAGCAGCCCAAACTCGGATCAGCCCCAGCATTTT
TRBD1,TRBJ2-7,TRBV6-2/TRBV6-3,NA,CASKEGQGRYEQYF,TGTGCCAGCAAGGAGGGACAGGGGAGGTACGAGCAGTACTTC
NA,TRBJ2-3,TRBV21-1,NA,CASSKVTGDGRTDTQYF,TGTGCCAGCAGCAAAGTGACAGGGGACGGTCGCACAGATACGCAGTATTTT
NA,TRBJ2-1,TRBV7-8,NA,CASSWTPGSYNEQFF,TGTGCCAGCAGCTGGACCCCGGGCTCCTACAATGAGCAGTTCTTC
NA,TRBJ1-1,TRBV29-1,few,CSVALVGGSTEAFF,TGCAGCGTCGCCTTGGTGGGGGGGAGCACTGAAGCTTTCTTT
NA,TRBJ1-4,TRBV4-3,many,CASSSMGTQGEKLFF,TGCGCCAGCAGCTCCATGGGGACCCAGGGGGAAAAACTGTTTTTT
NA,TRBJ1-6,TRBV24-1,NA,CATSGSSYNLPLHF,TGTGCCACCAGTGGAAGCTCCTATAATTTACCCCTCCACTTT
TRBD1,TRBJ2-1,TRBV7-9,NA,CASSSYRGQRSSYNEQFF,TGTGCCAGCAGCTCATACAGGGGGCAAAGGAGCTCCTACAATGAGCAGTTCTTC
TRBD1,TRBJ2-5,TRBV27,many,CASSPGQSYQETQYF,TGTGCCAGCAGTCCGGGACAGTCTTACCAAGAGACCCAGTACTTC
NA,TRBJ1-1,TRBV10-3,many,CAISGDLNTEAFF,TGTGCCATCTCGGGGGACTTGAACACTGAAGCTTTCTTT
NA,TRBJ1-4,TRBV3-1,many,CASSQGAGAEKLFF,TGTGCCAGCAGCCAAGGGGCAGGGGCAGAAAAACTGTTTTTT
NA,TRBJ2-5,TRBV4-1,few,CASRGGLRETQYF,TGCGCCAGCAGGGGGGGCCTAAGAGAGACCCAGTACTTC